The entry below gives a single T cell receptor beta chain sequence along with its context. This specimen comes from a study of blood T cell repertoires in COVID-19. Study information: T cells, B-cell-depleted T cells, or PBMCs supplied cDNA or gDNA.

Germline V gene sequence: CDR1 LGHNA, CDR2 YSLEER. The CDR3 has 14 amino acids. V was cut by 4 bases and J by 6 bases, with 16 bases left in between. As handled by the study authors: Reference gene primer amplification yielded estimated nucleated cell counts. TCRdb's copy holds only in-frame clones and misses some; the assay was immunoSEQ multiplex PCR. V, J and clone size are those of that table, while D and trimming were read from the DNA. The sample consists of around 310,000 clones, around 87% of them appearing once. The sequencing input was peripheral blood. This receptor was obtained from a woman aged 50 to 60 with active or convalescent COVID-19. This chain uses TRBV4-3 with TRBJ2-7, with a tentative D call TRBD1 (6 bases). This CDR3 is CASSPQGHLTEQYF. The CDR3 bases are TGCGCCAGCAGCCCCCAGGGACACCTAACCGAGCAGTACTTC.